This passage covers 27 T cell receptor beta chains from one sample sequenced in a study of cytomegalovirus exposure and HLA in healthy donors (dated by TCRdb to between 2016 and 2019). Library creation used the immunoSEQ multiplex PCR assay. A mixture of 60 forward primers for TCR Vbeta segments and 13 reverse primers for TCR Jbeta segments was used in the multiplex PCR. TCRdb retrieved this table from immuneACCESS and kept in-frame rearrangements only. Not all clones are present; in checked studies, unresolved V genes account for under half, and no reason is known for the remainder. A total of 90,000 to 100,000 clones appear in this sample, 74% of them only once. Clones ranked in the top ten supply under 2% of the sample. Sequenced input: PBMCs. These receptors were collected from a male donor in good health and CMV-seronegative.

This sequence joins TRBV19 and TRBJ1-5; no definite D call. V was pared by 0 bases and J by 5 bases, with 5 bases between. Germline CDR1 reads LNHDA; CDR2 reads SQIVND (reference sequence). CDR3 length equals 13 residues. This CDR3 reads CASSIELHQPQHF. The DNA for the CDR3 is TGTGCCAGTAGTATAGAACTCCATCAGCCCCAGCATTTT. The whole variable domain, filled in from reference TRBV19 and TRBJ1-5, reads DGGITQSPKYLFRKEGQNVTLSCEQNLNHDAMYWYRQDPGQGLRLIYYSQIVNDFQKGDIAEGYSVSREKKESFPLTVTSAQKNPTAFYLCASSIELHQPQHFGDGTRLSIL.

V and J are TRBV7-2 and TRBJ2-2, with 7 bases aligning to TRBD2. The CDR3 consists of 15 residues. Trimming at V came to 5 bases and at J to 5 bases, leaving 8 bases not matched to a gene. CDR1 and CDR2 from the germline V gene are SGHTA and FQGNSA. The CDR3 bases are TGTGCCAGCAGCCACGGGGGAGGGGTGACCGGGGAGCTGTTTTTT. Protein sequence: CASSHGGGVTGELFF.

This clone was detected a few times. V gene TRBV10-2 combines with J gene TRBJ1-5; D remains ambiguous. Trimming left V 3 bases short and J 7 bases short, with 13 bases between. From germline, CDR1 is WSHSY and CDR2 SAAADI. The length of the CDR3 is 14 residues. CDR3 in DNA: TGCGCCAGCAGTGAATCGGGATTTGGCCAGCCCCAGCATTTT. The encoded protein is CASSESGFGQPQHF.

The V and J genes are TRBV10-1 and TRBJ2-7, with D possibly TRBD1 on 5 matching bases. The CDR3 spans 16 residues. Germline loops: CDR1 WNHNN, CDR2 SYGVQD (reference sequence). Trimming shortened V by 7 bases and J by 0 bases, and 19 bases separated the two germline ends. DNA for the CDR3: TGCGCCAGCATGGAATTGACAGTCGGGTCCTCCTACGAGCAGTACTTC. This sequence encodes CASMELTVGSSYEQYF.

The rearrangement links TRBV11-2 to TRBJ1-3; 8 nucleotides agree with TRBD1. V lost 8 bases, J lost 1 base, and 4 bases stayed unmatched. Germline CDR1 reads SGHAT; CDR2 reads FQNNGV. The CDR3 spans 14 residues. The CDR3 region is CASGQGGSGNTIYF. Here the CDR3 DNA reads TGTGCCAGCGGACAGGGAGGTTCTGGAAACACCATATATTTT.

The chain carries TRBV29-1 and TRBJ1-2; D unclear. The CDR3 runs to 13 residues. Germline-derived CDR1 and CDR2 are SQVTM and ANQGSEA. Trimming removed 7 bases at V and 0 bases at J, with 12 bases between. The DNA of the CDR3 is TGCAGCGCCAGAGGTGGAGCTAACTATGGCTACACCTTC. It encodes CSARGGANYGYTF.

The gene calls are TRBV2 and TRBJ1-4; no clear D. Germline V CDR1 and CDR2: SNHLY, FYNNEI. Between the trimmed V and J ends, which lost 7 bases and 11 bases, there was a span of 14 bases. The CDR3 sequence is 12 residues long. CDR3 sequence (DNA): TGTGCCAGCAATCGGGCCGGGAGTAAACTGTTTTTT. Translation gives CASNRAGSKLFF.

The V and J genes are TRBV6-6 and TRBJ2-2; TRBD1 agrees at 7 bases. This CDR3 has 14 residues. Trimming took 2 bases from V and 5 from J; bases not matched to a gene: 2. CDR1 is MNHNY, CDR2 SVGAGI, per germline (reference sequence). The CDR3 loop reads CASSYPGGTGELFF. CDR3 in DNA: TGTGCCAGCAGTTACCCAGGGGGTACCGGGGAGCTGTTTTTT.

V usage is TRBV10-3 and J usage is TRBJ1-1; 7 bases match TRBD1. Germline-derived CDR1 and CDR2 are ENHRY and SYGVKD. CDR3 length: 14 residues. Trimming at V came to 8 bases and at J to 7 bases, leaving 13 bases not matched to a gene. The CDR3 loop is CAIGTEPMSGEAFF. The CDR3 DNA follows: TGTGCCATCGGGACAGAACCCATGTCAGGTGAAGCTTTCTTT.

The chain recombines TRBV27 with TRBJ1-5, with 7 bases fitting TRBD1. The V segment lost 5 bases and the J segment 3 bases; nucleotides outside the gene matches: 4. The CDR3 is made up of 14 amino acids. CDR1 is MNHEY and CDR2 is SMNVEV in the germline V gene (reference sequence). CDR3 protein: CASSDRVLNQPQHF. CDR3 DNA: TGTGCCAGCAGTGACAGGGTTCTCAATCAGCCCCAGCATTTT.

This chain uses TRBV10-3 with TRBJ2-2, with 7 bases aligning to TRBD1. In germline, CDR1 is ENHRY, CDR2 SYGVKD. There are 14 residues in the CDR3. The junction had 6 bases not matched to a gene; V was cut back by 6 bases and J by 5 bases. The CDR3 region is CAIRNRGRTGELFF. CDR3 DNA sequence: TGTGCCATCAGGAACAGGGGCCGGACCGGGGAGCTGTTTTTT.

The chain links TRBV2 to TRBJ2-2; 8 nucleotides agree with TRBD2. V trimming: 6 bases; J trimming: 2 bases; junction bases outside the gene matches: 2. CDR3 size: 14 residues. Germline loops: CDR1 SNHLY, CDR2 FYNNEI. In DNA form, the CDR3 reads TGTGCCAGCAGACTAGCGGCAAACACCGGGGAGCTGTTTTTT. It is translated as CASRLAANTGELFF.

This chain joins TRBV5-4 and TRBJ2-2; 8 positions match TRBD1. Germline V gives CDR1 SGHNT, CDR2 YYREEE (reference sequence). This CDR3 has 15 amino acids. J gave up 5 bases and V 0 bases, and 3 bases lay outside the gene matches. The CDR3 is CASSLGDRGTGELFF. As DNA, the CDR3 is TGTGCCAGCAGCTTGGGAGACAGGGGAACCGGGGAGCTGTTTTTT. Together with reference TRBV5-4 and TRBJ2-2, the CDR3 gives the full variable domain: ETGVTQSPTHLIKTRGQQVTLRCSSQSGHNTVSWYQQALGQGPQFIFQYYREEENGRGNFPPRFSGLQFPNYSSELNVNALELDDSALYLCASSLGDRGTGELFFGEGSRLTVL.

This clone has just a few counts. The chain has TRBV6-5 and TRBJ1-1, with TRBD1 matching 7 bases. The CDR3 runs 15 residues. J gave up 2 bases and V 4 bases, and 7 bases lay outside the gene matches. Germline V gene lookup returns CDR1 MNHEY and CDR2 SVGAGI. The DNA of the CDR3 is TGTGCCAGCAGTTGGGACAGTGCTGTAAACACTGAAGCTTTCTTT. It translates to CASSWDSAVNTEAFF.

V usage is TRBV18 and J usage is TRBJ1-3, with D possibly TRBD1 on 6 matching bases. The germline V and J ends were trimmed by 2 bases and 0 bases, with 8 bases remaining between them. The CDR3 runs 15 residues. The germline CDR1 and CDR2 sequences are KGHSH and LQKENI. The CDR3 region has the DNA TGTGCCAGCTCACCAGGACAGAGCTCTGGAAACACCATATATTTT. It codes for CASSPGQSSGNTIYF.

This rearrangement joins TRBV30 to TRBJ2-7; D unclear. Deletions cut 4 bases from V and 0 bases from J, with 13 bases between. CDR3 length equals 14 residues. The V gene's germline CDR1 is GTSNPN and CDR2 SVGIG (reference sequence). CDR3 region: CAWTRFRSSYEQYF. CDR3 DNA sequence: TGTGCCTGGACCCGATTCCGTAGCTCCTACGAGCAGTACTTC.

This rearrangement joins TRBV30 to TRBJ1-4; TRBD1 is a possible D gene (6 bases). This CDR3 is built from 15 residues. The V end lost 4 bases, the J end lost 11 bases, and 23 bases lay between the germline ends. CDR1 GTSNPN and CDR2 SVGIG come from the germline V gene (reference sequence). DNA for the CDR3: TGTGCCTGGACCCTCTTCCGGGACACCCAAGGGAAACTGTTTTTT. Amino acids: CAWTLFRDTQGKLFF.

The J gene is TRBJ1-3, the V gene TRBV9; maybe TRBD1 (6 bases). V was trimmed by 0 bases and J by 0 bases, leaving 10 bases between them. CDR1 SGDLS and CDR2 YYNGEE come from the germline V gene. This CDR3 is 16 amino acids long. CDR3 nucleotides: TGTGCCAGCAGCGTAGGAGGGGGGGGCTCTGGAAACACCATATATTTT. Protein product: CASSVGGGGSGNTIYF.

This clone was found a few times. The rearrangement uses TRBV19 and TRBJ2-5; D gene unclear. Germline loops: CDR1 LNHDA, CDR2 SQIVND (reference sequence). The V end was cut by 5 bases, the J end by 2 bases, with 3 bases between. The CDR3 runs 11 residues. The CDR3 DNA follows: TGTGCCAGTAGTCAGCAAGAGACCCAGTACTTC. This codes for CASSQQETQYF.

The chain couples TRBV10-3 to TRBJ1-1; 10 nucleotides line up with TRBD1. The CDR3 totals 16 residues. V trimming: 2 bases; J trimming: 1 base; junction bases outside the gene matches: 4. Germline V gene sequence: CDR1 ENHRY, CDR2 SYGVKD. The chain's CDR3 is CAISEAGTGANTEAFF. CDR3 coding DNA: TGTGCCATCAGTGAGGCGGGGACAGGGGCGAACACTGAAGCTTTCTTT.

V gene TRBV7-9 combines with J gene TRBJ1-1, with D unclear. Germline V gives CDR1 SEHNR, CDR2 FQNEAQ (reference sequence). This CDR3 has 14 amino acids. V lost 3 bases, J lost 4 bases, and 12 bases lay in between. This CDR3 reads CASSFGVEATEAFF. For the CDR3, the DNA is TGTGCCAGCAGCTTTGGGGTGGAGGCCACTGAAGCTTTCTTT. The variable domain in full, completed from reference TRBV7-9 and TRBJ1-1, reads DTGVSQNPRHKITKRGQNVTFRCDPISEHNRLYWYRQTLGQGPEFLTYFQNEAQLEKSRLLSDRFSAERPKGSFSTLEIQRTEQGDSAMYLCASSFGVEATEAFFGQGTRLTVV.

This clone was picked up a small number of times. The chain joins TRBV25-1 to TRBJ1-2; possible D gene TRBD1, 5 bases. Trimming stripped 5 bases from V and 4 bases from J, with 11 bases between. The CDR3 runs to 13 residues. CDR1 and CDR2 from the germline V gene are MGHDK and SYGVNS. CDR3 in amino acids: CASSRGVSYGYTF. For the CDR3, the DNA is TGTGCCAGCAGTCGGGGGGTAAGCTATGGCTACACCTTC.

The gene calls are TRBV19 and TRBJ2-2, with TRBD1 matching 8 bases. CDR1 and CDR2 from the germline V gene are LNHDA and SQIVND (reference sequence). The CDR3 totals 14 residues. Germline trimming cut 7 bases from V and 4 bases from J; bases unmatched to any gene: 5. The CDR3: CASKAGGGTGELFF. CDR3 DNA: TGTGCCAGTAAGGCAGGGGGCGGCACCGGGGAGCTGTTTTTT.

V is TRBV25-1 and J is TRBJ1-2, with TRBD1 matching over 8 bases. The germline CDR1 and CDR2 sequences are MGHDK and SYGVNS. The CDR3 covers 15 residues. Unmatched junction bases numbered 5, after V lost 1 base and J lost 4 bases. The CDR3 sequence is CASSELGQELYGYTF. DNA of the CDR3: TGTGCCAGCAGTGAATTGGGACAGGAGCTCTATGGCTACACCTTC.

The rearrangement uses TRBV5-6 and TRBJ2-5; 11 nucleotides agree with TRBD1. V shed 3 bases, J shed 7 bases, and the junction held 14 bases outside the gene matches. The length of the CDR3 is 17 residues. Germline V gene data show CDR1 as SGHDT and CDR2 as YYEEEE. CDR3 nucleotide sequence: TGTGCCAGCAGCTCGTGGGGCTCCCGGGACAGGGGGTGGACCCAGTACTTC. Its protein product is CASSSWGSRDRGWTQYF.

This clone was detected only a few times. The chain uses TRBV29-1 and TRBJ2-7; a weak D match, TRBD2 (6 bases). The CDR3 has 13 amino acids. The V gene lost 4 bases and the J gene lost 3 bases, with 13 bases spanning the gap. The V gene's germline CDR1 is SQVTM and CDR2 ANQGSEA. The CDR3 DNA reads TGCAGCGTTGGCGGGGCACCGGGCTACGAGCAGTACTTC. As protein: CSVGGAPGYEQYF.

The V call is TRBV7-8, the J call TRBJ2-7; 7 nucleotides align to TRBD2. The CDR3 contains 15 residues. Germline V gene data show CDR1 as SGHVS and CDR2 as FQNEAQ. V was clipped by 1 base and J by 0 bases; unmatched bases: 3. The CDR3 here is CASSLGGGGSYEQYF. Here the CDR3 DNA reads TGTGCCAGCAGCTTAGGCGGGGGTGGCTCCTACGAGCAGTACTTC.